This entry lists 10 T cell receptor beta chains sequenced from one sample in a study of shared clonotypes between healthy human individuals. Naive CD8 cells lacked CD45RO, underwent positive selection for CCR7 and left out terminally differentiated effector memory CD45RA+ cells. Measured with immunoSEQ multiplex PCR; TCRdb has only the in-frame clones, and not every one. This sample carries more than 500,000 clones, 85% to 95% of them seen once, and the ten largest clones take over 0.1%. The sequencing input was naive CD8+ T cells sorted from blood. The receptors were gathered from a woman aged 25-40 years in good health.

V is TRBV5-8 and J is TRBJ1-2; a weak D match, TRBD1 (5 bases). Per germline, CDR1 SGHTS and CDR2 YDEGEE. The germline V and J ends were trimmed by 0 bases and 5 bases, with 17 bases remaining between them. This CDR3 is 16 amino acids long. The CDR3 sequence: CASSLDAAGILYGYTF. In DNA, the CDR3 is TGTGCCAGCAGCTTGGACGCGGCAGGGATATTATATGGCTACACCTTC.

The chain links TRBV4-1 to TRBJ2-1, with D unclear. The germline gives CDR1 MGHRA, CDR2 YSYEKL. Trimming pared 4 bases from V and 4 bases from J, leaving 14 bases between. This CDR3 is 15 amino acids long. In nucleotides, the CDR3 is TGCGCCAGCAGCCTTGGACGAACACCTTACAATGAGCAGTTCTTC. It translates to CASSLGRTPYNEQFF.

This clone has a single count. The chain is built from TRBV27 and TRBJ2-5, with D perhaps assigned TRBD1 or TRBD2 (5 bases each). Gene TRBJ2-7 matches the end of the DNA better, so the J call may be wrong. This CDR3 comprises 11 residues. CDR1 and CDR2 (germline): MNHEY, SMNVEV (reference sequence). In nucleotides, the CDR3 is TGTGCCAGCAAGGGGAGCGACGAGCAGTACTTC. Its protein product is CASKGSDEQYF.

The rearrangement links TRBV7-8 to TRBJ2-7, with 8 nucleotides matching TRBD1. The length of the CDR3 is 14 residues. The ends lost 5 bases at V and 3 bases at J; junction bases unmatched: 6. CDR1 and CDR2 from the germline V gene are SGHVS and FQNEAQ. This chain's CDR3 is CASSPRTGIYEQYF. The CDR3 region has the DNA TGTGCCAGCAGCCCGAGGACAGGGATCTACGAGCAGTACTTC.

V usage is TRBV7-9 and J usage is TRBJ2-5; no reliable D call. Germline CDR1 is SEHNR and CDR2 is FQNEAQ (reference sequence). CDR3 length equals 10 residues. Trimming removed 5 bases at V and 7 bases at J, with 5 bases between. The CDR3, as DNA: TGTGCCAGCAGCAAGGGGACCCAGTACTTC. Its translation is CASSKGTQYF.

The V call is TRBV29-1, the J call TRBJ1-2; 8 bases map to TRBD1. Losses at the gene ends were 6 bases for V and 4 bases for J; bases not matched to a gene: 4. The CDR3 sequence is 12 residues long. The V gene's germline CDR1 is SQVTM and CDR2 ANQGSEA. The CDR3 loop reads CSVADRAYGYTF. The CDR3 DNA reads as TGCAGCGTCGCGGACAGGGCCTATGGCTACACCTTC.

This chain links TRBV27 with TRBJ2-1, with D hard to call. CDR1 is MNHEY and CDR2 is SMNVEV in the germline V gene (reference sequence). The CDR3 consists of 13 residues. The V end was cut by 2 bases, the J end by 6 bases, with 8 bases between. CDR3: CASSLLGTNEQFF. CDR3 sequence (DNA): TGTGCCAGCAGTTTACTTGGAACCAATGAGCAGTTCTTC.

The chain is built from TRBV20-1 and TRBJ2-5; the D is unclear. Germline V gene sequence: CDR1 DFQATT, CDR2 SNEGSKA (reference sequence). Trimming stripped 8 bases from V and 10 bases from J, with 8 bases between. CDR3 length equals 8 residues. CDR3 bases: TGCAGTTCAAATTTCCAGTACTTC. Translation gives CSSNFQYF.

The CDR3 spells CASSLTGRGGGWAGKLFF. For the CDR3, the DNA is TGTGCCAGCAGCTTAACAGGCCGAGGAGGAGGATGGGCCGGTAAACTGTTTTTT. This chain joins TRBV7-9 and TRBJ1-4, with D possibly being TRBD1 (5 bases). This CDR3 has 18 residues. Germline lookup yields CDR1 SEHNR and CDR2 FQNEAQ (reference sequence). V dropped 2 bases and J dropped 11 bases, with 27 bases sitting between them.

V is TRBV9 and J is TRBJ2-1, with 10 bases identical to TRBD2. Germline CDR1 and CDR2: SGDLS and YYNGEE. V trimming: 4 bases; J trimming: 7 bases; junction bases outside the gene matches: 5. This CDR3 has 14 amino acids. Here the CDR3 reads CASSLGLAVNEQFF. CDR3 nucleotide sequence: TGTGCCAGCAGCCTAGGACTAGCGGTGAATGAGCAGTTCTTC.